What follows describes a single T cell receptor beta chain. Treatment of the sample: oral pan-JAK inhibitor, 5-10 mg twice daily. The study team obtained lesional scalp punch biopsies and peripheral blood from alopecia areata patients. The entry originates in a study of CD8+ T cells in alopecia areata. As the sequencing template, cDNA was produced by extracting RNA and reverse transcribing it. Clones were read by immunoSEQ multiplex PCR, and TCRdb kept only the in-frame ones, dropping some. The sample yields 180,000 or so clones, 53% seen once. The CDR3 loop spans 14 amino acids. The V and J ends lost 5 bases and 4 bases respectively, with 11 bases between them. Germline CDR1 and CDR2: SEHNR and FQNEAQ (reference sequence).

The rearrangement uses TRBV7-9 and TRBJ2-2; the D is unclear. Sample: CD8+ T cells sorted from blood, taken at week 24, from a patient treated with tofacitinib. The sequence derives from a human donor with alopecia areata. CDR3 loop: CASSRLGLTGELFF. Here the CDR3 DNA reads TGTGCCAGCAGCCGTCTAGGGCTCACCGGGGAGCTGTTTTTT.